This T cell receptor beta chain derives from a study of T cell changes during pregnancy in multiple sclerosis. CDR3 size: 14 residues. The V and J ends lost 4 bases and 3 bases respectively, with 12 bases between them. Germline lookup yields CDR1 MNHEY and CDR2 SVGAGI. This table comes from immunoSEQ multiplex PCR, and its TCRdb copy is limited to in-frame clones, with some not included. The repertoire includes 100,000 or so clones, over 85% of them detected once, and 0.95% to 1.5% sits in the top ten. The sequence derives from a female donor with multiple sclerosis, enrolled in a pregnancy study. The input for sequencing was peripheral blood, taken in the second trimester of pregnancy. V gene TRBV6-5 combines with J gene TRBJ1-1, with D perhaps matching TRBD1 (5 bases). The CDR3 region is CASSFRQLDTEAFF. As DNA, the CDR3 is TGTGCCAGCAGTTTTAGACAGTTAGACACTGAAGCTTTCTTT.